This passage covers 18 T cell receptor beta chains from one sample sequenced in a study of blood T cell repertoires in COVID-19. Sequencing used immunoSEQ multiplex PCR; TCRdb keeps in-frame clones, though not all of them. The sample gives around 270,000 clones, 84% of which show up once; 4.2% is in the top ten. Sequences were obtained from peripheral blood. The receptors come from a man aged 55 to 70 with acute or convalescent COVID-19.

The chain recombines TRBV7-9 with TRBJ1-6; perhaps TRBD1 as D (5 bases). CDR1 is SEHNR and CDR2 is FQNEAQ in the germline V gene (reference sequence). The CDR3 contains 16 residues. Trimming cost V 1 base and J 1 base, with 8 bases left between them. DNA of the CDR3: TGTGCCAGCAGCTTAGTCAGGGCGTCCTATAATTCACCCCTCCACTTT. Translated, it gives CASSLVRASYNSPLHF.

This chain joins TRBV28 and TRBJ2-5; 7 bases align to TRBD2. Germline V gene lookup returns CDR1 MDHEN and CDR2 SYDVKM. V trimming: 5 bases; J trimming: 2 bases; junction bases outside the gene matches: 8. CDR3 length: 15 residues. The CDR3 loop reads CASSPAGPTQETQYF. In DNA form, the CDR3 reads TGTGCCAGCAGTCCAGCGGGACCAACTCAAGAGACCCAGTACTTC.

DNA of the CDR3: TGTGCCAACCGGCGGGGGGTGAACACTGAAGCTTTCTTT. The encoded protein is CANRRGVNTEAFF. This chain uses TRBV2 with TRBJ1-1, with D tentatively TRBD1 (5 bases). V lost 10 bases and J lost 0, with 12 bases in between. The CDR3 extends over 13 amino acids. The germline V gene has CDR1 SNHLY and CDR2 FYNNEI.

The chain carries TRBV3-1 (or the pseudogene TRBV3-2) and TRBJ2-7; TRBD2 matches at 7 bases. The CDR3 covers 14 residues. Trimming took 8 bases from V and 6 from J; bases not matched to a gene: 13. Germline CDR1 and CDR2: LGHDT and YNNKEL (reference sequence). DNA for the CDR3: TGTGCCAGCGATGGTGGCGGGAGTCTCCGCGAGCAGTACTTC. It specifies CASDGGGSLREQYF.

The gene calls are TRBV19 and TRBJ1-5; no firm D call. Germline CDR1 reads LNHDA; CDR2 reads SQIVND (reference sequence). CDR3 length: 15 amino acids. V shed 5 bases and J shed 2 bases, with 13 bases lying between them. In nucleotides, the CDR3 is TGTGCCAGTAGTGGAGGGCATGATGGCAATCAGCCCCAGCATTTT. Protein: CASSGGHDGNQPQHF.

This clone is a singleton in its sample. The V call is TRBV28, the J call TRBJ2-1; tentatively, D is TRBD2 (5 bases). CDR1 and CDR2 from the germline V gene are MDHEN and SYDVKM. This CDR3 comprises 13 residues. Trimming removed 6 bases from V and 8 bases from J, with 14 bases in between. The CDR3 DNA sequence: TGTGCCAGCAGCGAAGGGAGTGTACATGAGCAGTTCTTC. It yields the protein CASSEGSVHEQFF. Drawing the rest from reference TRBV28 and TRBJ2-1, the complete variable domain is DVKVTQSSRYLVKRTGEKVFLECVQDMDHENMFWYRQDPGLGLRLIYFSYDVKMKEKGDIPEGYSVSREKKERFSLILESASTNQTSMYLCASSEGSVHEQFFGPGTRLTVL.

The chain recombines TRBV4-2 with TRBJ2-3; tentatively, D is TRBD2 (6 bases). Per germline, CDR1 LGHNA and CDR2 YNFKEQ. V gave up 4 bases and J gave up 5 bases, with 10 bases separating them. The CDR3 length is 13 residues. The DNA for the CDR3 is TGTGCCAGCAGCCCCCGACTAGAAGATACGCAGTATTTT. Translation: CASSPRLEDTQYF.

V usage is TRBV4-3 and J usage is TRBJ2-7, with 7 bases that match TRBD2. The CDR3 consists of 15 residues. V shed 3 bases and J 1 base; nucleotides not matched to a gene: 6. Looked up from germline, CDR1 is LGHNA and CDR2 is YSLEER. As DNA, the CDR3 is TGCGCCAGCAGCCAGGCCTCTAGCGGTTCCTACGAGCAGTACTTC. It is translated as CASSQASSGSYEQYF.

There are a few counts of this clone. The chain employs TRBV9 and TRBJ1-2; 9 bases are shared with TRBD1. The germline V gene has CDR1 SGDLS and CDR2 YYNGEE. The CDR3 sequence is 15 residues long. With 0 bases clipped from V and 4 bases from J, the junction kept 4 bases outside the gene matches. The CDR3 protein is CASSVGTGEGYGYTF. Here the CDR3 DNA reads TGTGCCAGCAGCGTAGGGACAGGGGAGGGCTATGGCTACACCTTC.

The rearrangement joins TRBV7-9 to TRBJ2-1; TRBD1 is a possible D gene (6 bases). The length of the CDR3 is 13 residues. Germline loops: CDR1 SEHNR, CDR2 FQNEAQ (reference sequence). V shed 4 bases and J shed 5 bases, with 9 bases lying between them. The CDR3 region is CASSWGPDNEQFF. In DNA, the CDR3 is TGTGCCAGCAGCTGGGGGCCTGACAATGAGCAGTTCTTC.

CDR3 region: CASAKGAYNSPLHF. For the CDR3, the DNA is TGTGCCAGTGCCAAAGGAGCCTATAATTCACCCCTCCACTTT. The rearrangement joins TRBV6-5 to TRBJ1-6, with D hard to call. The CDR3 contains 14 residues. Germline CDR1 reads MNHEY; CDR2 reads SVGAGI. The ends were cut back, 9 bases at V and 2 bases at J, with 11 bases in the middle.

The CDR3 nucleotides are TGTGCCAGTAACAGGGGGATTGGGGAGCTGTTTTTT. Translated, it gives CASNRGIGELFF. J is TRBJ2-2 and V is TRBV19, with TRBD1 identical over 8 bases. Trimming took 7 bases from V and 8 from J; bases not matched to a gene: 3. The length of the CDR3 is 12 residues. Germline V gene data show CDR1 as LNHDA and CDR2 as SQIVND (reference sequence). Full variable domain (rest looked up from reference TRBV19 and TRBJ2-2): DGGITQSPKYLFRKEGQNVTLSCEQNLNHDAMYWYRQDPGQGLRLIYYSQIVNDFQKGDIAEGYSVSREKKESFPLTVTSAQKNPTAFYLCASNRGIGELFFGEGSRLTVL.

This chain joins TRBV4-2 and TRBJ2-7; 7 bases fit TRBD2. Trimming took 1 base from V and 7 from J; bases not matched to a gene: 10. Germline CDR1 LGHNA, CDR2 YNFKEQ. CDR3 size: 15 residues. CDR3 residues: CASSQVTAGAGEQYF. The DNA of the CDR3 is TGTGCCAGCAGCCAAGTGACGGCGGGAGCGGGGGAGCAGTACTTC.

V usage is TRBV7-9 and J usage is TRBJ2-5; D remains unclear. The germline gives CDR1 SEHNR, CDR2 FQNEAQ (reference sequence). CDR3 length: 13 amino acids. Trimming left V 3 bases short and J 5 bases short, with 10 bases between. The CDR3 here is CASSFFQWETQYF. CDR3 DNA: TGTGCCAGCAGCTTCTTCCAGTGGGAGACCCAGTACTTC.

The chain is built from TRBV5-1 and TRBJ1-2; perhaps TRBD1 as D (6 bases). The germline V gene encodes CDR1 SGHRS and CDR2 YFSETQ. V lost 2 bases to trimming and J lost 1 base, with 12 bases between them. The CDR3 is made up of 15 amino acids. CDR3 sequence: CASSFWTDINYGYTF. The CDR3, as DNA: TGCGCCAGCAGCTTTTGGACAGATATTAACTATGGCTACACCTTC.

V gene TRBV13 combines with J gene TRBJ2-3, with 10 bases lining up with TRBD2. Germline V gene data show CDR1 as PRHDT and CDR2 as FYEKMQ (reference sequence). The CDR3 consists of 17 residues. V was clipped by 2 bases and J by 1 base; unmatched bases: 6. The CDR3 here is CASSLSGRALGTDTQYF. In DNA, the CDR3 is TGTGCCAGCAGCTTAAGCGGGAGGGCCCTGGGCACAGATACGCAGTATTTT.

The gene calls are TRBV5-1 and TRBJ2-2; 9 nucleotides align to TRBD1. This CDR3 contains 16 residues. After removal of 2 bases from V and 1 base from J, the junction contained 3 bases not matched to a gene. CDR1 and CDR2 (germline): SGHRS, YFSETQ. CDR3 in DNA: TGCGCCAGCAGCTTTCGGGGACAGGGGAACACCGGGGAGCTGTTTTTT. Translation gives CASSFRGQGNTGELFF.

The chain couples TRBV5-1 to TRBJ1-5; no definite D call. The germline gives CDR1 SGHRS, CDR2 YFSETQ. The CDR3 is 13 amino acids. The V end was cut by 4 bases, the J end by 3 bases, with 8 bases between. In DNA, the CDR3 is TGCGCCAGCAGCCCCTATATCAATCAGCCCCAGCATTTT. It codes for CASSPYINQPQHF.